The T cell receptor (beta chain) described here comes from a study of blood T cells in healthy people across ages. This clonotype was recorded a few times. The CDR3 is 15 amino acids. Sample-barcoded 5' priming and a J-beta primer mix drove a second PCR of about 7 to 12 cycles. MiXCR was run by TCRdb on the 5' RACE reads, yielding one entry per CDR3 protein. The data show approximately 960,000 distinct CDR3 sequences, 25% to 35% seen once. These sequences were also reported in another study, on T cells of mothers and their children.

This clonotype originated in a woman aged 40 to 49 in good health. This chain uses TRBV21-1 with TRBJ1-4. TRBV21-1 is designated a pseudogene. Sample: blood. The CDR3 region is CASSPRALGTEKLFF. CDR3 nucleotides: TGTGCCAGCAGCCCTCGGGCCCTAGGGACTGAAAAACTGTTTTTT.